These 22 T cell receptor beta chains came from one sample sequenced in a study of glioma-infiltrating T cells. Amplification of TCR alpha and beta CDR3 regions from RNA used iRepertoire nested multiplex PCR. From the multiplex PCR reads, TCRdb called clonotypes with MiXCR, one entry per CDR3 protein. The sample carries about 400,000 distinct CDR3 sequences, 41% recorded once. Sequenced material: glioma tissue, nonneoplastic brain tissue, or PBMCs (not recorded which). The receptors were gathered from a human donor with low-grade glioma or glioblastoma, undergoing nonglioma brain surgery, or in good health (not recorded which).

In its sample, this clonotype was seen a few times. V and J are TRBV20-1 and TRBJ2-3, with D perhaps matching TRBD2 (6 bases). This CDR3 has 15 amino acids. V was shortened by 3 bases and J by 0 bases, with 13 bases between the two germline ends. CDR1 and CDR2 (germline): DFQATT, SNEGSKA (reference sequence). CDR3 sequence (DNA): TGCAGTGCTAGTCCTGGGACTCTAAGCACAGATACGCAGTATTTT. Amino acids: CSASPGTLSTDTQYF.

The table lists this clonotype with a few counts. The rearrangement links TRBV12-3 or TRBV12-4 to TRBJ1-2; no firm D call. V lost 6 bases and J 2 bases, leaving 13 bases between the germline ends. The CDR3 runs to 14 residues. The CDR3 DNA is TGTGCCAGCAGCCGGACCACCCGAAACTATGGCTACACCTTC. Translating it yields CASSRTTRNYGYTF.

The CDR3 is CASSQVAGETYNEQFF. CDR3 sequence (DNA): TGTGCCAGCAGCCAAGTAGCGGGGGAGACCTACAATGAGCAGTTCTTC. The chain links TRBV4-2 to TRBJ2-1; TRBD2 matches at 9 bases. The CDR3 totals 16 residues. The V segment lost 1 base and the J segment 2 bases; nucleotides outside the gene matches: 3. Germline V lookup: CDR1 LGHNA, CDR2 YNFKEQ.

This clonotype has a handful of counts. The rearrangement joins TRBV20-1 to TRBJ2-1; D may be TRBD2 (6 bases). In germline, CDR1 is DFQATT, CDR2 SNEGSKA (reference sequence). V shed 5 bases and J shed 6 bases, with 11 bases lying between them. This CDR3 has 12 residues. Written as DNA, the CDR3 is TGCAGTGCTGGGACTTACCGCAATGAGCAGTTCTTC. Encoded protein: CSAGTYRNEQFF.

The gene calls are TRBV6-5 and TRBJ2-1, with TRBD2 matching over 12 bases. CDR1 and CDR2 (germline): MNHEY, SVGAGI. The V gene end was trimmed by 2 bases and the J gene end by 0 bases; junction bases not matched to a gene: 8. The CDR3 loop spans 19 amino acids. The CDR3 here is CASSYGTSGPDSSYNEQFF. The CDR3 bases are TGTGCCAGCAGTTACGGGACTAGCGGGCCCGATAGCTCCTACAATGAGCAGTTCTTC.

V gene TRBV2 combines with J gene TRBJ2-1; D is perhaps TRBD1 or TRBD2 (6 bases each). This CDR3 has 14 residues. Germline values: CDR1 SNHLY, CDR2 FYNNEI. The V end was cut by 4 bases, the J end by 6 bases, with 13 bases between. CDR3 sequence (DNA): TGTGCCAGCAGTGCAAGGGGGGAAGGCAATGAGCAGTTCTTC. Its translation: CASSARGEGNEQFF.

The chain employs TRBV7-6 and TRBJ1-2; TRBD1 might be the D (5 bases). V lost 5 bases, J lost 4 bases, and 11 bases lay in between. The CDR3 has 13 residues. Germline CDR1 is SGHVS and CDR2 is FNYEAQ. Written as DNA, the CDR3 is TGTGCCAGCAGCGAAACAGGCTTCTATGGCTACACCTTC. As protein: CASSETGFYGYTF.

The V and J genes are TRBV28 and TRBJ2-7; D possibly corresponds to TRBD1 (6 bases). CDR1 and CDR2 (germline): MDHEN, SYDVKM. The V gene lost 6 bases and the J gene lost 0 bases, with 18 bases spanning the gap. The CDR3 covers 16 residues. The CDR3, as DNA: TGTGCCAGCAGGTTCCCGCCAGGGGCGAGCTCCTACGAGCAGTACTTC. As protein: CASRFPPGASSYEQYF.

This clonotype was detected only once. A much larger clonotype is one base distant, so this may be a read error. The chain employs TRBV28 and TRBJ1-2; D not certain. The CDR3 length is 13 residues. The germline V gene has CDR1 MDHEN and CDR2 SYDVKM. DNA for the CDR3: TGTGCCAGCAGTTTCCTCCCCGACTATGGCTACGCCTTC. It yields the protein CASSFLPDYGYAF.

Of note for this clonotype: An end of the junction does not agree with germline; a read error may underlie this. The chain employs TRBV6-1 and TRBJ1-5; no clear D. The CDR3 extends over 16 amino acids. CDR1 is MNHNS and CDR2 is SASEGT in the germline V gene. Here the CDR3 DNA reads TGTGCCAGCAGCCCCCAGAGGTGGGGAAGCAATCAGCCCAAGCATTTT. This sequence encodes CASSPQRWGSNQPKHF.

About this clonotype itself: A clone one base away is much larger, so this may be a read error. CDR3 sequence reads: CSASSVRRFQETQYF. The CDR3 DNA sequence: TGCAGTGCTAGTAGCGTCAGGCGATTCCAAGAGACCCAGTACTTC. The V call is TRBV20-1, the J call TRBJ2-5; a weak D match, TRBD2 (5 bases). This CDR3 has 15 residues. V dropped 3 bases and J dropped 1 base, with 15 bases sitting between them. The germline gives CDR1 DFQATT, CDR2 SNEGSKA (reference sequence).

The chain combines TRBV7-3 with TRBJ2-2; no definite D call. Germline CDR1 reads SGHTA; CDR2 reads FQGTGA. V lost 1 base, J lost 4 bases, and 7 bases lay in between. The CDR3 totals 14 residues. The CDR3 loop is CASSLKATTGELFF. As DNA, the CDR3 is TGTGCCAGCAGCTTAAAGGCTACCACCGGGGAGCTGTTTTTT.

This chain uses TRBV7-9 with TRBJ2-6, with TRBD1 matching 7 bases. The V gene end was trimmed by 4 bases and the J gene end by 6 bases; junction bases not matched to a gene: 18. CDR1 SEHNR and CDR2 FQNEAQ come from the germline V gene (reference sequence). The CDR3 has 19 residues. CDR3 sequence reads: CASSSDTGTAFYAANVLTF. CDR3 bases: TGTGCCAGCAGCTCAGACACCGGGACAGCTTTTTATGCGGCCAACGTCCTGACTTTC.

This clonotype was recorded many times. This chain uses TRBV27 with TRBJ2-3; TRBD2 matches at 8 bases. V was pared by 7 bases and J by 4 bases, with 13 bases of the junction left unmatched. The length of the CDR3 is 16 residues. The germline CDR1 and CDR2 sequences are MNHEY and SMNVEV (reference sequence). The CDR3 sequence is CASKWTSLGYPDTQYF. The CDR3 bases are TGTGCCAGCAAGTGGACTAGCTTGGGGTATCCAGATACGCAGTATTTT.

This clonotype was recorded a few times. The chain uses TRBV20-1 and TRBJ2-6, with a possible D match to TRBD1 (6 bases). The CDR3 is 17 amino acids. V lost 5 bases and J lost 0, with 17 bases in between. Germline assignment: CDR1 DFQATT and CDR2 SNEGSKA (reference sequence). CDR3 residues: CSAHQTGRGSGANVLTF. CDR3 nucleotides: TGCAGTGCTCACCAGACAGGACGGGGCTCTGGGGCCAACGTCCTGACTTTC.

This clonotype was counted ten times or more. The chain couples TRBV20-1 to TRBJ2-7, with 9 positions matching TRBD1. Trimming removed 5 bases from V and 6 bases from J; junction bases left unmatched: 5. CDR1 and CDR2 from the germline V gene are DFQATT and SNEGSKA (reference sequence). The CDR3 consists of 12 residues. The CDR3 reads CSAWDREREQYF. The CDR3 coding sequence is TGCAGTGCTTGGGACAGGGAACGCGAGCAGTACTTC.

This clonotype was found many times. The rearrangement joins TRBV28 to TRBJ2-3, with D unclear. This CDR3 contains 12 residues. V was cut by 3 bases and J by 8 bases, with 9 bases left in between. CDR1 and CDR2 (germline): MDHEN, SYDVKM. CDR3 bases: TGTGCCAGCAGTTTGACTCCCCGTACGCAGTATTTT. This translates into CASSLTPRTQYF.

Regarding this clonotype: One end of the junction is discordant with germline, which a read error may explain. V and J are TRBV6-1 and TRBJ2-1; 8 nucleotides align to TRBD1. This CDR3 spans 14 amino acids. The germline CDR1 and CDR2 sequences are MNHNS and SASEGT. CDR3 sequence: CASALGQGDNERFF. As DNA, the CDR3 is TGTGCCAGCGCCCTTGGACAGGGAGACAATGAGCGGTTCTTC.

The chain joins TRBV18 to TRBJ2-1; 8 bases are a match to TRBD1. V shed 5 bases and J 5 bases; nucleotides not matched to a gene: 11. The CDR3 sequence is 16 residues long. Per germline, CDR1 KGHSH and CDR2 LQKENI. The CDR3 bases are TGTGCCAGCTCATCACGAGTGGGGACAGGTAACAATGAGCAGTTCTTC. Translation gives CASSSRVGTGNNEQFF.

Points on this clonotype: Since a much larger clone is just one base distant, this may be a read error. The chain is built from TRBV6-2 or TRBV6-3 and TRBJ1-2; perhaps TRBD1 as D (5 bases). V dropped 8 bases and J dropped 3 bases, with 13 bases sitting between them. The CDR3 runs to 13 residues. Germline V gene lookup returns CDR1 MNHEY and CDR2 SVGEGT. The CDR3 loop reads CASGQDIYYGYTF. DNA of the CDR3: TGTGCCAGCGGTCAGGACATTTACTATGGCTACACCTTC.

The chain recombines TRBV4-2 with TRBJ2-5; 7 nucleotides align to TRBD1. Trimming removed 5 bases from V and 5 bases from J; junction bases left unmatched: 8. From germline, CDR1 is LGHNA and CDR2 YNFKEQ. The CDR3 extends over 14 amino acids. The CDR3 reads CASSLDARGETQYF. The CDR3 DNA is TGTGCCAGCAGCTTGGACGCCAGGGGGGAGACCCAGTACTTC.

Ten or more counts support this clonotype. This sequence joins TRBV28 and TRBJ2-3, with D unresolved. Germline loops: CDR1 MDHEN, CDR2 SYDVKM. The CDR3 loop spans 14 amino acids. V lost 3 bases and J 4 bases, leaving 11 bases between the germline ends. CDR3 coding DNA: TGTGCCAGCAGTTTTTTTAGCCTCCCAGATACGCAGTATTTT. It specifies CASSFFSLPDTQYF.